This TCR beta chain was retrieved from a study of T cells in Graves' hyperthyroidism and ophthalmopathy. The overall study: Pretreatment peripheral blood was obtained at initial diagnosis.

To note about this clonotype: The antigen remains unidentified.

Study-wide findings and caveats: The blood repertoire included most of the expanded thyroid clonotypes above 0.001.

Amplification yielded TCR beta CDR3 regions, with RNA transcripts as the source. The HTBI primer set was used in a first-round RT-PCR of the TCR CDR3. Each CDR3 protein is one row after TCRdb ran MiXCR on the multiplex PCR reads. The table includes 200,000 to 250,000 distinct CDR3 sequences, about 15% detected once. This sequence originates from a man in his fifties with Graves' hyperthyroidism. What was sequenced was blood.

In DNA, the CDR3 is TGTGCCAGCACCAGGACTAGCGGGAGCCAAATTTACAATGAGCAGTTCTTC. It codes for CASTRTSGSQIYNEQFF. V gene TRBV27 combines with J gene TRBJ2-1, with 13 bases aligning to TRBD2. CDR1 and CDR2 (germline): MNHEY, SMNVEV (reference sequence). V lost 7 bases and J lost 4; bases outside the gene matches: 10. The CDR3 consists of 17 residues.